What follows are 25 T cell receptor beta chains derived from one specimen sequenced in a study of shared clonotypes between healthy human individuals. As defined, naive CD8 cells were CD45RO-negative and positively selected for CCR7, with terminally differentiated effector memory CD45RA+ cells excluded. Clones were read by immunoSEQ multiplex PCR, and TCRdb kept only the in-frame ones, dropping some. This table holds 1.5 million to 2.5 million clones, about 95% found once. The sample consisted of naive CD8+ T cells sorted from blood. These receptors originate from a man aged 18 to 29 in good health.

On this clone itself: Distinct nucleotide sequences in the sample also encode this CDR3. The V and J genes are TRBV13 and TRBJ2-1; no clear D gene. Trimming removed 1 base from V and 8 bases from J, with 6 bases in between. This CDR3 has 12 residues. Per the germline V gene, CDR1 is PRHDT and CDR2 is FYEKMQ (reference sequence). The CDR3 nucleotides are TGTGCCAGCAGCTTAGTCGGCGATGAGCAGTTCTTC. Residues: CASSLVGDEQFF. Based on the CDR3 plus reference TRBV13 and TRBJ2-1, the full variable domain is AAGVIQSPRHLIKEKRETATLKCYPIPRHDTVYWYQQGPGQDPQFLISFYEKMQSDKGSIPDRFSAQQFSDYHSELNMSSLELGDSALYFCASSLVGDEQFFGPGTRLTVL.

This chain links TRBV29-1 with TRBJ2-2; D is ambiguous. The germline gives CDR1 SQVTM, CDR2 ANQGSEA. V lost 4 bases to trimming and J lost 1 base, with 7 bases between them. The CDR3 contains 13 residues. The CDR3 DNA reads as TGCAGCGTTGGAGACCAGAACACCGGGGAGCTGTTTTTT. Translated, it gives CSVGDQNTGELFF.

CDR3 loop: CASMIQGSSYEQYF. The CDR3 DNA reads as TGTGCCAGCATGATACAGGGGTCCTCCTACGAGCAGTACTTC. The J gene is TRBJ2-7, the V gene TRBV28, with 7 bases lining up with TRBD1. The CDR3 has 14 residues. With 7 bases clipped from V and 0 bases from J, the junction kept 6 bases outside the gene matches. Germline CDR1 is MDHEN and CDR2 is SYDVKM.

V is TRBV7-6 and J is TRBJ2-3; D might be TRBD1 (6 bases). V was pared by 7 bases and J by 1 base, with 9 bases between. The CDR3 is made up of 13 amino acids. CDR1 is SGHVS, CDR2 FNYEAQ, per germline. The chain's CDR3 is CASTPGGTDTQYF. For the CDR3, the DNA is TGTGCCAGCACCCCAGGGGGCACAGATACGCAGTATTTT.

The CDR3 DNA reads as TGTGCCAGTAGTATAGATCTCGACAGGGGAGAGACCCAGTACTTC. Its translation is CASSIDLDRGETQYF. V and J are TRBV19 and TRBJ2-5; 8 nucleotides match TRBD1. Germline V lookup: CDR1 LNHDA, CDR2 SQIVND (reference sequence). The CDR3 is 15 residues long. V lost 0 bases, J lost 4 bases, and 4 bases stayed unmatched. Together with reference TRBV19 and TRBJ2-5, the CDR3 gives the full variable domain: DGGITQSPKYLFRKEGQNVTLSCEQNLNHDAMYWYRQDPGQGLRLIYYSQIVNDFQKGDIAEGYSVSREKKESFPLTVTSAQKNPTAFYLCASSIDLDRGETQYFGPGTRLLVL.

V is TRBV30 and J is TRBJ1-2; 7 bases agree with TRBD1. In germline, CDR1 is GTSNPN, CDR2 SVGIG (reference sequence). Unmatched junction bases numbered 12, after V lost 5 bases and J lost 3 bases. There are 15 residues in the CDR3. The CDR3 nucleotides read TGTGCCTGGGATACCGGACAGGTAGCCTACTATGGCTACACCTTC. This translates into CAWDTGQVAYYGYTF.

V and J are TRBV15 and TRBJ2-1; 7 nucleotides match TRBD2. CDR3 length: 18 residues. Unmatched junction bases numbered 10, after V lost 0 bases and J lost 2 bases. Germline V CDR1 and CDR2: LNHNV, YYDKDF (reference sequence). CDR3 sequence reads: CATSRDRPSGEAYNEQFF. CDR3 in DNA: TGTGCCACCAGCAGAGATCGGCCTAGCGGAGAGGCCTACAATGAGCAGTTCTTC.

A note on this clone: This same CDR3 is encoded by further DNA sequences in the sample. The rearrangement uses TRBV10-3 and TRBJ2-7; D call uncertain. V lost 3 bases and J 0 bases, leaving 9 bases between the germline ends. CDR1 and CDR2 (germline): ENHRY, SYGVKD. This CDR3 spans 14 amino acids. The CDR3 loop is CAISDAGSSYEQYF. The CDR3 DNA follows: TGTGCCATCAGTGACGCTGGTAGCTCCTACGAGCAGTACTTC.

V and J are TRBV6-6 and TRBJ1-2; 8 bases are a match to TRBD1. This CDR3 has 15 residues. With 6 bases clipped from V and 3 bases from J, the junction kept 9 bases outside the gene matches. Germline V gene data show CDR1 as MNHNY and CDR2 as SVGAGI (reference sequence). The DNA for the CDR3 is TGTGCCAGCAGCCAATTCGACAGGGGCTACTATGGCTACACCTTC. Its translation is CASSQFDRGYYGYTF.

This clone appeared once. The gene calls are TRBV4-3 and TRBJ2-5; 9 nucleotides match TRBD2. The CDR3 runs to 16 residues. Looked up from germline, CDR1 is LGHNA and CDR2 is YSLEER. J was trimmed by 5 bases and V by 0 bases; bases with no gene match: 7. CDR3 sequence reads: CASSQEGEREDETQYF. The DNA of the CDR3 is TGCGCCAGCAGCCAAGAAGGAGAGCGGGAGGATGAGACCCAGTACTTC.

This chain connects TRBV18 to TRBJ1-1; TRBD1 is a possible D gene (5 bases). This CDR3 comprises 18 residues. Trimming took 3 bases from V and 7 from J, leaving 27 bases between them. The germline V gene encodes CDR1 KGHSH and CDR2 LQKENI. The CDR3, as DNA: TGTGCCAGCTCACCCCTGGTCGGGTCCCAGGGTCTTTTTAGTGAAGCTTTCTTT. Translation gives CASSPLVGSQGLFSEAFF.

The chain joins TRBV9 to TRBJ2-7; a weak D match, TRBD1 (6 bases). The germline V gene encodes CDR1 SGDLS and CDR2 YYNGEE. The V end was cut by 4 bases, the J end by 1 base, with 15 bases between. The CDR3 sequence is 15 residues long. The CDR3 region is CASSPGALFSYEQYF. As DNA, the CDR3 is TGTGCCAGCAGCCCAGGGGCCTTGTTTTCCTACGAGCAGTACTTC.

This clone came up once. The genes are TRBV7-3 and TRBJ2-3; TRBD1 agrees at 9 bases. Germline V gives CDR1 SGHTA, CDR2 FQGTGA. After removal of 4 bases from V and 4 bases from J, the junction contained 3 bases not matched to a gene. The CDR3 has 14 amino acids. The CDR3 bases are TGTGCCAGCAGCTCTTGGACAGGGGCAGATACGCAGTATTTT. Translating gives CASSSWTGADTQYF.

With regard to this clone: Other DNA sequences in the same sample also yield this CDR3. The chain carries TRBV19 and TRBJ2-7; D tentatively reads TRBD1 or TRBD2 (5 bases each). Per the germline V gene, CDR1 is LNHDA and CDR2 is SQIVND (reference sequence). The CDR3 is 14 residues long. Trimming left V 0 bases short and J 3 bases short, with 9 bases between. The CDR3 here is CASSIDGARYEQYF. Here the CDR3 DNA reads TGTGCCAGTAGTATAGACGGGGCACGCTACGAGCAGTACTTC. Filled out from reference TRBV19 and TRBJ2-7, the complete variable domain reads DGGITQSPKYLFRKEGQNVTLSCEQNLNHDAMYWYRQDPGQGLRLIYYSQIVNDFQKGDIAEGYSVSREKKESFPLTVTSAQKNPTAFYLCASSIDGARYEQYFGPGTRLTVT.

The chain is built from TRBV10-1 and TRBJ1-1, with a possible D match to TRBD1 (6 bases). The CDR3 spans 14 residues. The germline gives CDR1 WNHNN, CDR2 SYGVQD (reference sequence). Trimming took off 5 bases at V and 5 bases at J, with 15 bases between the two ends. CDR3 sequence (DNA): TGCGCCAGCAGTAACGACAGGTTGGGGACTGAAGCTTTCTTT. Encoded protein: CASSNDRLGTEAFF.

The chain combines TRBV6-1 with TRBJ1-5; D unclear. Germline CDR1 and CDR2: MNHNS and SASEGT. CDR3 size: 15 residues. V lost 10 bases and J 0 bases, leaving 16 bases between the germline ends. The CDR3 nucleotides are TGTGCCACCCGGGTCTGGAGATCTAGCAATCAGCCCCAGCATTTT. This gives the protein CATRVWRSSNQPQHF.

The rearrangement links TRBV27 to TRBJ2-1, with D perhaps matching TRBD2 (6 bases). Trimming removed 3 bases at V and 8 bases at J, with 11 bases between. The germline V gene has CDR1 MNHEY and CDR2 SMNVEV (reference sequence). The CDR3 length is 13 residues. CDR3 protein: CASSLEGPDEQFF. The CDR3 DNA reads TGTGCCAGCAGTTTGGAGGGGCCGGATGAGCAGTTCTTC.

V gene TRBV5-6 combines with J gene TRBJ2-7, with a possible D match to TRBD1 (6 bases). The CDR3 runs to 15 residues. Trimming cost V 1 base and J 3 bases, with 14 bases left between them. The germline V gene encodes CDR1 SGHDT and CDR2 YYEEEE. The CDR3 is CASSLPTGTSYEQYF. The DNA for the CDR3 is TGTGCCAGCAGCTTGCCAACCGGGACAAGCTACGAGCAGTACTTC.

With regard to this clone: This sample also contains other DNA sequences that code for the same CDR3. The rearrangement links TRBV11-2 to TRBJ2-5, with 8 bases that match TRBD1. The V and J ends lost 1 base and 3 bases, in that order; junction bases with no gene match: 1. The CDR3 spans 14 residues. CDR1 and CDR2 from the germline V gene are SGHAT and FQNNGV. CDR3 amino acids: CASSLAGGEETQYF. The DNA of the CDR3 is TGTGCCAGCAGCTTAGCAGGGGGCGAAGAGACCCAGTACTTC.

The rearrangement links TRBV27 to TRBJ2-1, with TRBD2 identical over 8 bases. Germline values: CDR1 MNHEY, CDR2 SMNVEV (reference sequence). Trimming removed 4 bases from V and 4 bases from J; junction bases left unmatched: 6. This CDR3 comprises 15 residues. This chain's CDR3 is CASSYGSGKYNEQFF. CDR3 in DNA: TGTGCCAGCAGTTATGGTAGCGGGAAATACAATGAGCAGTTCTTC.

The chain recombines TRBV5-6 with TRBJ2-5; 8 positions match TRBD1. The germline V gene has CDR1 SGHDT and CDR2 YYEEEE. This CDR3 is 13 amino acids long. The junction had 0 bases not matched to a gene; V was cut back by 0 bases and J by 5 bases. CDR3 loop: CASSLGQGETQYF. The DNA for the CDR3 is TGTGCCAGCAGCTTGGGACAGGGGGAGACCCAGTACTTC.

V is TRBV29-1 and J is TRBJ1-2; D remains unclear. V was trimmed by 5 bases and J by 6 bases, leaving 19 bases between them. Per the germline V gene, CDR1 is SQVTM and CDR2 is ANQGSEA. This CDR3 is built from 14 residues. The CDR3: CSVQTLKGGDGYTF. For the CDR3, the DNA is TGCAGCGTTCAGACACTTAAGGGCGGCGATGGCTACACCTTC.

The chain carries TRBV4-3 and TRBJ2-3; the match to TRBD1 covers 9 bases. J was trimmed by 3 bases and V by 4 bases; bases with no gene match: 8. This CDR3 is 16 amino acids long. In germline, CDR1 is LGHNA, CDR2 YSLEER. CDR3 residues: CASSRLTGGFTDTQYF. The CDR3 DNA is TGCGCCAGCAGCCGACTGACAGGGGGATTTACAGATACGCAGTATTTT.

The CDR3 loop is CASSLEDSPAEQFF. CDR3 in DNA: TGTGCCAGCAGCCTCGAGGACAGTCCGGCTGAGCAGTTCTTC. The chain is built from TRBV5-4 and TRBJ2-1, with a possible D match to TRBD1 (6 bases). Per the germline V gene, CDR1 is SGHNT and CDR2 is YYREEE (reference sequence). CDR3 length equals 14 residues. Deletions cut 4 bases from V and 9 bases from J, with 17 bases between.

CDR3 residues: CASSPPGDHSYEQYF. The CDR3 DNA follows: TGCGCCAGCAGCCCTCCGGGGGACCACTCCTACGAGCAGTACTTC. The chain employs TRBV4-1 and TRBJ2-7; TRBD2 might be the D (6 bases). The CDR3 has 15 residues. Germline V gene sequence: CDR1 MGHRA, CDR2 YSYEKL. V lost 4 bases to trimming and J lost 0 bases, with 13 bases between them.